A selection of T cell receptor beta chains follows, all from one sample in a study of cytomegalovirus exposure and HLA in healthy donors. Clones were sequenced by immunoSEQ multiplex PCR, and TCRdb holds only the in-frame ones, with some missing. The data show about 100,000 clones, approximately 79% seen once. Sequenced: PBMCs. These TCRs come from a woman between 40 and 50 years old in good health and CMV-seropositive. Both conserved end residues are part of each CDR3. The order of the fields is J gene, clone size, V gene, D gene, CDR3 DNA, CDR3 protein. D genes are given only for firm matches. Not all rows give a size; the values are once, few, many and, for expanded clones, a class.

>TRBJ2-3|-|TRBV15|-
TGTGCCACCAGCAGAGGACTAGATTACGCAGATACGCAGTATTTT
CATSRGLDYADTQYF
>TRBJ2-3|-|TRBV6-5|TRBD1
TGTGCCAGCCGTCAGGGGACAGGCACAGATACGCAGTATTTT
CASRQGTGTDTQYF
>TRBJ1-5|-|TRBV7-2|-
TGTGCCAGCAGCTTAGTTCAGGGTTCTAGGCCCCAGCATTTT
CASSLVQGSRPQHF
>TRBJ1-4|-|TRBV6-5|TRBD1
TGTGCCAGCAGTCGGGACAGGGAAGAAAAACTGTTTTTT
CASSRDREEKLFF
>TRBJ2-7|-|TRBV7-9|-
TGTGCCAGCAGCTTAGGATGGGGCCGCTCCTACGAGCAGTACTTC
CASSLGWGRSYEQYF
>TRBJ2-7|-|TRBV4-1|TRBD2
TGCGCCAGCAGCCAAGTCCCGGGACTAGCGCCGAACGAGCAGTACTTC
CASSQVPGLAPNEQYF
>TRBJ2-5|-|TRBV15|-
TGTGCCACCAGCAGAGTTCAGGGCGGAGAGACCCAGTACTTC
CATSRVQGGETQYF
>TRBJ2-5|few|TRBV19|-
TGTGCCAGTTCCAGTTCGGGGACCCAGTACTTC
CASSSSGTQYF
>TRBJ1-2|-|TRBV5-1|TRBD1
TGCGCCAGCAGCCCGGGACAGGGGGAGGGCTATGGCTACACCTTC
CASSPGQGEGYGYTF
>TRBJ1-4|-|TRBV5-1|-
TGCGCCAGCAGCCCTGGGACCCGGGGAGGTGAAAAACTGTTTTTT
CASSPGTRGGEKLFF
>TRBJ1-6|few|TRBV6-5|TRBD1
TGTGCCAGCAGTGCAGGGGGCCTTGGACCCCTCCACTTT
CASSAGGLGPLHF
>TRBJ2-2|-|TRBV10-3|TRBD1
TGTGCCACCGAACCGGGACAGGGGAGGGGGTCGAACACCGGGGAGCTGTTTTTT
CATEPGQGRGSNTGELFF
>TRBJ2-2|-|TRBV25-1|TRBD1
TGTGCCAGCAGAGGACAGGGGGGTAGCACCGGGGAGCTGTTTTTT
CASRGQGGSTGELFF
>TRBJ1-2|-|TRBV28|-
TGTGCCAGCAGTTTAGATTACAGCTTCTATGGCTACACCTTC
CASSLDYSFYGYTF
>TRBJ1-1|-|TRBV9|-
TGTGCCAGCAGCGGACGGGGGGGGACCATTGAAGCTTTCTTT
CASSGRGGTIEAFF
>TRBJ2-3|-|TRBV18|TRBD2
TGTGCCAGCTCACCGAGCGGGGGGGCTCCAGATACGCAGTATTTT
CASSPSGGAPDTQYF
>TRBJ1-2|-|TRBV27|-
TGTGCCAGCAGTTTAAAGTCATCTGGGGGCGGATTTGGCTACACCTTC
CASSLKSSGGGFGYTF
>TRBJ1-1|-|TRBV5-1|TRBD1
TGCGCCAGCAGCGTGGGACAGGGGAACACTGAAGCTTTCTTT
CASSVGQGNTEAFF
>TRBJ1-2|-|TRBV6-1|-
TGTGCCAGCAGTGAAGTAGAGGCCTATGGCTACACCTTC
CASSEVEAYGYTF
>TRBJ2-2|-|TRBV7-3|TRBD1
TGTGCCAGCAGCCCCGGACAGGGGGACGGGGAGCTGTTTTTT
CASSPGQGDGELFF
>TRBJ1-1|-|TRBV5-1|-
TGCGCCAGCAGCTCCTCTGGGGGAGGCACTGAAGCTTTCTTT
CASSSSGGGTEAFF
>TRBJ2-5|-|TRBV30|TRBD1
TGTGCCTGGGTTACCCCGGGACAGGGGGCGGAGACCCAGTACTTC
CAWVTPGQGAETQYF
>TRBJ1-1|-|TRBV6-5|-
TGTGCCAGCAGACCACAGTCCCGGGGGAACACTGAAGCTTTCTTT
CASRPQSRGNTEAFF
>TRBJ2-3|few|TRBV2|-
TGTGCCAGCAGGGGGGGACAGTCCTTTGGGGATACGCAGTATTTT
CASRGGQSFGDTQYF
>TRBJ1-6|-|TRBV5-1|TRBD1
TGCGCCAGCAGACCCGGACAGGGAATTTCTTCACCCCTCCACTTT
CASRPGQGISSPLHF
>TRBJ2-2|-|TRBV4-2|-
TGTGCCAGCAGCACGCGGGACAGCTTGAACACCGGGGAGCTGTTTTTT
CASSTRDSLNTGELFF
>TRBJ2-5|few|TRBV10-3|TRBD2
TGTGCCATCAGTGGCATAGCGGGGAGTAACCAAGAGACCCAGTACTTC
CAISGIAGSNQETQYF